This T cell receptor beta chain emerged from a study of cytomegalovirus exposure and HLA in healthy donors. Concerning this clone itself: The antigen remains undetermined.

Study-wide results and caveats: Presence/absence analyses rested on an assumption that sequencing depth was roughly uniform across donors. Earlier analysis looked at TCR beta V segments, and most were productive about 90% or about 30% of the time. The Asian-associated ancestry cluster reportedly had fewer N-insertions than the approximately 670-donor mean in a later analysis.

Per the germline V gene, CDR1 is SGHTA and CDR2 is FQGNSA. This CDR3 region has 17 residues. The V end lost 1 base, the J end lost 4 bases, and 16 bases lay between the germline ends. PCR involved 60 Vbeta and 13 Jbeta primers. Measured with immunoSEQ multiplex PCR; TCRdb has only the in-frame clones, and not every one. The sample consists of roughly 160,000 clones, around four fifths of them appearing once. Material: PBMCs. V gene TRBV7-2 combines with J gene TRBJ1-4, with a possible D match to TRBD1 (6 bases). This TCR derives from a woman in her fifties or sixties in good health and CMV-seronegative. The DNA of the CDR3 is TGTGCCAGCAGCTTAGGGTTTCGAGGGGGGGGTAATGAAAAACTGTTTTTT. Translating gives CASSLGFRGGGNEKLFF.